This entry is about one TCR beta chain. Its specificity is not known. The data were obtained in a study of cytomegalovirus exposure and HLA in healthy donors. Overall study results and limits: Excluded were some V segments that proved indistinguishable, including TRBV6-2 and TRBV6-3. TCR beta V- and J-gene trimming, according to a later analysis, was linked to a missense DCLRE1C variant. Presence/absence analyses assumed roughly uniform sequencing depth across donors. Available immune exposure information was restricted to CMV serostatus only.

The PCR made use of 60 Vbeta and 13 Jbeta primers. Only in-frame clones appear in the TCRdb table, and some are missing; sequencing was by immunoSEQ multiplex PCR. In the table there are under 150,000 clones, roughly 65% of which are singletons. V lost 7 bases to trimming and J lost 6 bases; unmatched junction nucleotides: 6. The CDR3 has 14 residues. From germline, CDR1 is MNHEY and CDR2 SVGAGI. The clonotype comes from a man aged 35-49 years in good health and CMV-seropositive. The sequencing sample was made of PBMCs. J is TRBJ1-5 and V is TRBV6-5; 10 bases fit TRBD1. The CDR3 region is CASTSGQGLQPQHF. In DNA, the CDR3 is TGTGCCAGCACCTCGGGACAGGGGCTTCAGCCCCAGCATTTT.